Listed below are T cell receptor beta chains from one sample, sequenced in a study of control samples from healthy donors and cancer patients. Produced via immunoSEQ multiplex PCR; TCRdb's table is partial and in-frame only. The data hold some 120,000 clones, with about nine tenths observed a single time. Material for sequencing was blood. These TCRs come from a man in his forties in good health. CDR3s include the opening cysteine and the closing phenylalanine or tryptophan. D genes are given only for firm matches. Not every row has a clone size; where given, it reads once, few, many or a size class.

CDR3 protein: CAWSGGFRETQYF
CDR3 DNA: TGTGCCTGGAGTGGCGGGTTTCGGGAGACCCAGTACTTC
D gene: NA
clone size: NA
V gene: TRBV30
J gene: TRBJ2-5

CDR3 protein: CASSSGALSGNTIYF
CDR3 DNA: TGTGCCAGCAGCTCAGGGGCTCTCTCTGGAAACACCATATATTTT
D gene: NA
clone size: NA
V gene: TRBV5-6
J gene: TRBJ1-3

CDR3 protein: CAWKSGGALSTDTQYF
CDR3 DNA: TGTGCCTGGAAGAGCGGGGGTGCCTTAAGCACAGATACGCAGTATTTT
D gene: TRBD2
clone size: NA
V gene: TRBV30
J gene: TRBJ2-3

CDR3 protein: CASSVGPGNTEAFF
CDR3 DNA: TGTGCCAGCAGCGTAGGACCTGGGAACACTGAAGCTTTCTTT
D gene: NA
clone size: NA
V gene: TRBV9
J gene: TRBJ1-1

CDR3 protein: CASSYSRTNYGYTF
CDR3 DNA: TGTGCCAGCAGTTACTCGAGAACTAACTATGGCTACACCTTC
D gene: NA
clone size: NA
V gene: TRBV6-2/TRBV6-3
J gene: TRBJ1-2

CDR3 protein: CASSGVGLAGGGSTDTQYF
CDR3 DNA: TGTGCCAGCAGCGGAGTAGGACTAGCGGGGGGGGGCAGCACAGATACGCAGTATTTT
D gene: TRBD2
clone size: NA
V gene: TRBV7-2
J gene: TRBJ2-3

CDR3 protein: CASSLASSTDTQYF
CDR3 DNA: TGTGCCAGCAGCTTAGCATCCAGCACAGATACGCAGTATTTT
D gene: NA
clone size: NA
V gene: TRBV7-2
J gene: TRBJ2-3

CDR3 protein: CASSFGGVGETQYF
CDR3 DNA: TGCGCCAGCAGCTTTGGCGGGGTTGGGGAGACCCAGTACTTC
D gene: NA
clone size: NA
V gene: TRBV5-1
J gene: TRBJ2-5

CDR3 protein: CASSHGPLDRGYEQYF
CDR3 DNA: TGTGCCAGCAGCCACGGACCCCTGGACAGGGGCTACGAGCAGTACTTC
D gene: TRBD1
clone size: few
V gene: TRBV6-6
J gene: TRBJ2-7

CDR3 protein: CASGASPERTYGYTF
CDR3 DNA: TGTGCCAGCGGCGCGTCTCCCGAGAGAACATATGGCTACACCTTC
D gene: NA
clone size: NA
V gene: TRBV6-5
J gene: TRBJ1-2

CDR3 protein: CASSPSGGPFLGNEQFF
CDR3 DNA: TGCGCCAGCAGCCCTAGCGGGGGCCCTTTTCTAGGCAATGAGCAGTTCTTC
D gene: TRBD2
clone size: NA
V gene: TRBV4-3
J gene: TRBJ2-1

CDR3 protein: CASSQDGGDAYEQYF
CDR3 DNA: TGTGCCAGCAGCCAAGATGGGGGAGACGCCTACGAGCAGTACTTC
D gene: NA
clone size: NA
V gene: TRBV4-2
J gene: TRBJ2-7

CDR3 protein: CATGETGGINTGELFF
CDR3 DNA: TGTGCCACGGGGGAGACGGGGGGCATAAACACCGGGGAGCTGTTTTTT
D gene: NA
clone size: NA
V gene: TRBV24-1
J gene: TRBJ2-2

CDR3 protein: CASRLADTQYF
CDR3 DNA: TGTGCCAGCAGACTAGCAGATACGCAGTATTTT
D gene: NA
clone size: NA
V gene: TRBV7-9
J gene: TRBJ2-3

CDR3 protein: CASSSRDRVDYEQYF
CDR3 DNA: TGTGCCAGCAGCTCCCGGGACAGGGTGGACTACGAGCAGTACTTC
D gene: TRBD1
clone size: NA
V gene: TRBV11-3
J gene: TRBJ2-7

CDR3 protein: CATSTGAEAFF
CDR3 DNA: TGTGCCACCAGTACAGGGGCTGAAGCTTTCTTT
D gene: TRBD1
clone size: NA
V gene: TRBV24-1
J gene: TRBJ1-1

CDR3 protein: CAAGPAGTEYQETQYF
CDR3 DNA: TGTGCCGCGGGGCCTGCCGGGACGGAGTATCAAGAGACCCAGTACTTC
D gene: NA
clone size: few
V gene: TRBV7-9
J gene: TRBJ2-5